The T cell receptor (beta chain) under discussion was sequenced for a study of T cells in Graves' hyperthyroidism and ophthalmopathy. Broader study findings: It was a median 6.5 months before onset that the model predicted ophthalmopathy. Expanded thyroid clonotypes (above 0.001) were mostly also found in blood.

As to this clonotype: Its antigen is as yet unknown.

Trimming cost V 6 bases and J 8 bases, with 23 bases left between them. The germline V gene encodes CDR1 DFQATT and CDR2 SNEGSKA (reference sequence). The CDR3 has 15 residues. Diagnoses rested on clinical symptoms, serum thyroxine and TRAb, thyroid ultrasound and orbital computed tomography. Fresh peripheral blood, about 9.3 ml, yielded the PBMCs. The CDR3 regions of TCR beta were amplified from RNA transcripts. The TCR CDR3 was amplified in a first-round RT-PCR using the HTBI primer set. Via MiXCR, TCRdb re-called the multiplex PCR reads, giving one row per CDR3 protein. The data show about 680,000 distinct CDR3 sequences, with 35% seen just once and less than 40% held by the top ten.

The sequence was collected from a woman aged 40 to 50 with Graves' hyperthyroidism. The sample consisted of blood. This rearrangement joins TRBV20-1 to TRBJ2-1; perhaps D is TRBD1 or TRBD2 (5 bases each). Written as DNA, the CDR3 is TGCAGTGCCGGGGCAGGAGCGTCCCTTCGCGATGAGCAGTTCTTC. Its translation: CSAGAGASLRDEQFF.